This TCR beta chain is drawn from a study of blood T cell repertoires in COVID-19. Study-wide context: Nucleic acid was either cDNA or gDNA, and it came from T cells, B-cell-depleted T cells, or PBMCs.

The germline V gene has CDR1 MDHEN and CDR2 SYDVKM. Trimming pared 1 base from V and 4 bases from J, leaving 17 bases between. The CDR3 has 17 residues. TCRdb keeps only in-frame clones here, not all; method: immunoSEQ multiplex PCR. This table has a few hundred thousand clones, roughly 85% appearing once. Specimen: peripheral blood. The chain couples TRBV28 to TRBJ2-1; maybe TRBD2 (8 bases). The clonotype was recovered from a man aged 45-65 years who had recovered from COVID-19. CDR3 residues: CASSLLGLGGLYNEQFF. The CDR3 DNA reads as TGTGCCAGCAGTTTATTGGGACTAGGGGGCCTATACAATGAGCAGTTCTTC.